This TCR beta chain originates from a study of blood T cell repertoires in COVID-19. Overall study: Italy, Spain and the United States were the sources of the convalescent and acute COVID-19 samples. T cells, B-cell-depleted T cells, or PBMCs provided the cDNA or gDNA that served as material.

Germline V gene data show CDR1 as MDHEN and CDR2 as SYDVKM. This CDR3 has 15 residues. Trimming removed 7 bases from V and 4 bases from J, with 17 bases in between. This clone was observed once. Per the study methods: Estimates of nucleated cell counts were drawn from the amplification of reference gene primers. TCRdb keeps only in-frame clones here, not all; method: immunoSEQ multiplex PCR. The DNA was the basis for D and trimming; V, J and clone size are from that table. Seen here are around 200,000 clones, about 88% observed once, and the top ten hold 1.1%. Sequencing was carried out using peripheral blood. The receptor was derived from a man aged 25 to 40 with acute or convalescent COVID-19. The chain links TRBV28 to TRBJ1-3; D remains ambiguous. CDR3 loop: CASTEIPNAGNTIYF. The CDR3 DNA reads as TGTGCCAGCACGGAGATCCCAAATGCCGGAAACACCATATATTTT.